This TCR beta chain was profiled in a study of blood T cell repertoires in COVID-19. At the level of the study: Samples came from the United States, Italy and Spain, spanning acute and convalescent COVID-19.

This CDR3 has 16 residues. V dropped 0 bases and J dropped 2; count of bases not matched to a gene: 4. CDR1 is LNHDA and CDR2 is SQIVND in the germline V gene (reference sequence). Original handling: Nucleated cell number was recorded as an estimate derived from reference gene primer amplification. Here immunoSEQ multiplex PCR was the method, and the copy in TCRdb shows in-frame clones only, minus some. D and trimming were read from the DNA, whereas the V and J calls and clone size are those reported in that table. Among approximately 390,000 clones, roughly 89% were seen once, and the ten largest hold about 9.4%.

The sample taken for sequencing was PBMCs or T cells enriched from blood (not recorded which). The chain carries TRBV19 and TRBJ1-5, with 7 bases lining up with TRBD1. The receptor was isolated from a woman aged 50 to 60 who had recovered from COVID-19. Written as DNA, the CDR3 is TGTGCCAGTAGTATAGATCGACAGGGAGGCAATCAGCCCCAGCATTTT. It specifies CASSIDRQGGNQPQHF.